A single sample is the source of the 2 T cell receptor beta chains below, sequenced in a study of Ad26.COV2.S vaccination and SARS-CoV-2 variants (dated by TCRdb to about 2021). The library was obtained by the immunoSEQ multiplex PCR assay. TCRdb stores this immuneACCESS table with in-frame sequences only. Part of the clones is absent; in the studies checked, under half of the shortfall reflects unresolved V genes, and no reason is known for the rest. The sample yields hundreds of thousands of clones; roughly nine tenths were counted once. Around 1.5% of the sample lies in the top ten. Per the publication, the treatment or condition label means: 15 to 20 received Ad26.COV2.S at low or high dose, single or two shots; roughly five received placebo; per-sample allocation not given. For vaccine and placebo recipients, repertoires were sequenced using samples collected on day 63 after the first injection.

The source material was peripheral blood, sampled in a trial of Ad26.COV2.S vaccine versus placebo. These receptors originate from a person between 18 and 65 years old who received the Ad26.COV2.S COVID-19 vaccine or a placebo.

This sequence joins TRBV7-9 and TRBJ1-4; D not certain. Germline CDR1 is SEHNR and CDR2 is FQNEAQ (reference sequence). V lost 3 bases and J 8 bases, leaving 13 bases between the germline ends. This CDR3 has 14 amino acids. The CDR3 DNA reads as TGTGCCAGCAGCTTTCAAGCGGGTGGCGAAAAACTGTTTTTT. Encoded protein: CASSFQAGGEKLFF.

The CDR3 DNA sequence: TGTGCCTGGAGTGTACCACCGAGAGATTCACCCCTCCACTTT. Amino acids: CAWSVPPRDSPLHF. The chain employs TRBV30 and TRBJ1-6; D remains unclear. This CDR3 is 14 amino acids long. Trimming removed 0 bases at V and 8 bases at J, with 11 bases between. CDR1 GTSNPN and CDR2 SVGIG come from the germline V gene (reference sequence).